This TCR beta chain was captured by sequencing in a study of Graves' ophthalmopathy and Graves' hyperthyroidism. Study-wide points: Blood was where most expanded thyroid clonotypes above 0.001 frequency also turned up. It was with 70.59% sensitivity and under 85% specificity that the model predicted ophthalmopathy progression.

Hyperthyroidism was considered stable when no ophthalmopathy appeared within 18 months of follow-up. Certain patients, namely those with other autoimmune diseases, uncontrolled infections, pregnancy or lactation, were excluded. The authors amplified TCR beta CDR3 regions, and they did so from RNA transcripts for repertoire sequencing. An initial RT-PCR round employing HTBI primers preceded a second-round multiplex PCR. TCRdb itself ran the multiplex PCR reads through MiXCR, one entry per CDR3 protein. The sample holds 620,000 or so distinct CDR3 sequences; 20% to 25% are singletons and the top ten take more than 5.5%. A word on this clonotype: Its matching antigen is unknown.

Trimming shortened V by 5 bases and J by 5 bases, and 16 bases separated the two germline ends. CDR3 length: 14 amino acids. This chain links TRBV12-3 or TRBV12-4 with TRBJ2-7; no definite D call. Material for sequencing was peripheral blood. The clonotype was recovered from a young woman with stable Graves' hyperthyroidism. Some clones in this sample may be carry-over from other donors' samples. CDR3 nucleotide sequence: TGTGCCAGCAGTCTAGGACGCGGACGAGACGAGCAGTACTTC. It translates to CASSLGRGRDEQYF.